The 15 T cell receptor beta chains in this list originate from one sample, sequenced in a study of identical twins. One entry per CDR3 protein, called by TCRdb with MiXCR from the 5' RACE reads. The sample has some 630,000 distinct CDR3 sequences; 7% to 7.5% are singletons. The sample was also reused in another study, on yellow fever vaccine responses in identical twins.

The sequencing sample was made of PBMCs. The receptor source for this set is a woman aged 18-30 years in good health.

The V and J genes are TRBV11-2 and TRBJ2-5, with TRBD2 matching over 9 bases. The CDR3 contains 18 residues. Losses at the gene ends were 2 bases for V and 3 bases for J; bases not matched to a gene: 13. Germline lookup yields CDR1 SGHAT and CDR2 FQNNGV. CDR3 nucleotide sequence: TGTGCCAGCAGCTTACGAGGAGAGGGTATAGCGGGGGAAGAGACCCAGTACTTC. Translation gives CASSLRGEGIAGEETQYF.

This clonotype was recorded at least ten times. This rearrangement joins TRBV29-1 to TRBJ1-1; D perhaps matches TRBD1 (5 bases). Trimming left V 5 bases short and J 1 base short, with 14 bases between. The CDR3 covers 14 residues. Germline CDR1 is SQVTM and CDR2 is ANQGSEA. CDR3 residues: CSVRDGGQNTEAFF. CDR3 nucleotide sequence: TGCAGCGTTCGGGATGGCGGACAGAACACTGAAGCTTTCTTT.

This clonotype was seen only a few times. The J gene is TRBJ2-1, the V gene TRBV3-1; D gene ambiguous. There are 15 residues in the CDR3. Germline CDR1 and CDR2: LGHDT and YNNKEL (reference sequence). Trimming stripped 6 bases from V and 7 bases from J, with 19 bases between. The CDR3 DNA sequence: TGTGCCAGCAGGGACCGGACCGAACCCCTAAATGAGCAGTTCTTC. It codes for CASRDRTEPLNEQFF.

The V and J genes are TRBV6-1 and TRBJ2-1, with D perhaps being TRBD1 or TRBD2 (7 bases each). Trimming shortened V by 5 bases and J by 10 bases, and 24 bases separated the two germline ends. Per germline, CDR1 MNHNS and CDR2 SASEGT. This CDR3 is built from 16 residues. This CDR3 reads CASSPLIAGGGGEQFF. CDR3 in DNA: TGTGCCAGCAGTCCTCTGATAGCGGGTGGAGGGGGCGAGCAGTTCTTC.

This clonotype showed up many times. The V gene is TRBV7-9, the J gene TRBJ2-7, with no clear D. The CDR3 runs to 12 residues. V was pared by 1 base and J by 4 bases, with 5 bases between. Germline CDR1 reads SEHNR; CDR2 reads FQNEAQ (reference sequence). In nucleotides, the CDR3 is TGTGCCAGCAGCTTAGAAAAGTACGAGCAGTACTTC. Encoded protein: CASSLEKYEQYF. The whole variable domain, filled in from reference TRBV7-9 and TRBJ2-7, reads DTGVSQNPRHKITKRGQNVTFRCDPISEHNRLYWYRQTLGQGPEFLTYFQNEAQLEKSRLLSDRFSAERPKGSFSTLEIQRTEQGDSAMYLCASSLEKYEQYFGPGTRLTVT.

This clonotype was seen only a few times. This chain links TRBV7-2 with TRBJ2-3, with TRBD1 as a possible D gene (5 bases). Germline CDR1 reads SGHTA; CDR2 reads FQGNSA. Trimming left V 5 bases short and J 5 bases short, with 11 bases between. The CDR3 covers 13 residues. CDR3 sequence reads: CASSPNQGDTQYF. The CDR3 nucleotides are TGTGCCAGCAGCCCAAATCAGGGAGATACGCAGTATTTT. Drawing the rest from reference TRBV7-2 and TRBJ2-3, the complete variable domain is GAGVSQSPSNKVTEKGKDVELRCDPISGHTALYWYRQSLGQGLEFLIYFQGNSAPDKSGLPSDRFSAERTGGSVSTLTIQRTQQEDSAVYLCASSPNQGDTQYFGPGTRLTVL.

This clonotype has just a few counts. This chain connects TRBV5-6 to TRBJ1-1; TRBD1 matches 7 bases. The germline V gene has CDR1 SGHDT and CDR2 YYEEEE. V lost 2 bases and J lost 0; bases outside the gene matches: 7. The CDR3 covers 16 residues. The CDR3 spells CASSFLVGQVNTEAFF. The CDR3 region has the DNA TGTGCCAGCAGCTTTCTGGTTGGACAGGTGAACACTGAAGCTTTCTTT.

V usage is TRBV12-3 or TRBV12-4 and J usage is TRBJ2-4, with 11 positions matching TRBD1. The ends lost 5 bases at V and 3 bases at J; junction bases unmatched: 6. The CDR3 has 16 residues. CDR3 sequence reads: CASSPRTGGVKNIQYF. CDR3 nucleotides: TGTGCCAGCAGTCCACGGACAGGGGGCGTCAAAAACATTCAGTACTTC.

The CDR3 DNA is TGCAGCGCCTGGGCTAGGGTTGGGAATGAGCAGTTCTTC. This sequence encodes CSAWARVGNEQFF. V and J are TRBV29-1 and TRBJ2-1; no definite D call. Looked up from germline, CDR1 is SQVTM and CDR2 is ANQGSEA. V gave up 7 bases and J gave up 7 bases, with 17 bases separating them. CDR3 size: 13 residues.

The chain carries TRBV6-1 and TRBJ2-5; TRBD2 is a possible D gene (6 bases). Trimming removed 5 bases at V and 4 bases at J, with 14 bases between. The length of the CDR3 is 14 residues. Germline V gene data show CDR1 as MNHNS and CDR2 as SASEGT. CDR3 sequence: CASSKGRAGETQYF. The DNA of the CDR3 is TGTGCCAGCAGTAAGGGGAGAGCGGGAGAGACCCAGTACTTC.

This clonotype was observed at least ten times. The rearrangement uses TRBV14 and TRBJ1-6, with 9 bases that match TRBD1. The CDR3 sequence is 15 residues long. With 5 bases clipped from V and 10 bases from J, the junction kept 9 bases outside the gene matches. The V gene's germline CDR1 is SGHDN and CDR2 FVKESK. The CDR3 region has the DNA TGTGCCAGCAGCAACATAGGACAGGGGAGGTCACCCCTCCACTTT. Encoded protein: CASSNIGQGRSPLHF.

This clonotype has a count of ten or more. One junction end does not reproduce the germline sequence, and a read error may be involved. V is TRBV24-1 and J is TRBJ2-3; 11 nucleotides line up with TRBD1. This CDR3 is 15 amino acids long. In germline, CDR1 is KGHDR, CDR2 SFDVKD. Here the CDR3 reads CATSGLGQGVDTQYF. In DNA, the CDR3 is TGTGCCACCAGTGGTTTGGGACAGGGGGTAGATACGCAGTATTTT.

This clonotype was seen ten or more times. The chain combines TRBV29-1 with TRBJ2-2; 9 bases match TRBD2. Germline CDR1 SQVTM, CDR2 ANQGSEA. J gave up 1 base and V 4 bases, and 4 bases lay outside the gene matches. The CDR3 length is 15 residues. DNA for the CDR3: TGCAGCGTTGCCGAGACTAGCGGGAACACCGGGGAGCTGTTTTTT. Translation gives CSVAETSGNTGELFF.

The rearrangement joins TRBV16 to TRBJ1-2; D not resolved. CDR1 is KGHSY and CDR2 is FQNENV in the germline V gene. Trimming pared 3 bases from V and 7 bases from J, leaving 12 bases between. The CDR3 contains 13 residues. CDR3 bases: TGTGCCAGCAGCCAGTCTTTGGGGAGTGGCTACACCTTC. Translation: CASSQSLGSGYTF.

The V gene is TRBV10-3, the J gene TRBJ2-7; tentative D call: TRBD2 (6 bases). The CDR3 has 15 amino acids. Germline loops: CDR1 ENHRY, CDR2 SYGVKD. The V end was cut by 3 bases, the J end by 5 bases, with 17 bases between. CDR3 sequence (DNA): TGTGCCATCAGTGACGGGGGACCCTCAATAAACGAGCAGTACGTC. Protein sequence: CAISDGGPSINEQYV.